Each of the 32 T cell receptor beta chains below was sequenced from the same sample in a study of cytotoxic CD8 clonotypes in ibrutinib-treated CLL. Sequencing used immunoSEQ multiplex PCR; TCRdb keeps in-frame clones, though not all of them. The repertoire includes some 140,000 clones, under 90% of them detected once, and roughly 3.1% sits in the top ten. The sample was PBMCs, taken after 24 months of ibrutinib treatment. These receptors came from a human donor with chronic lymphocytic leukemia.

This chain uses TRBV7-2 with TRBJ1-6, with D possibly being TRBD1 (5 bases). CDR3 length equals 15 residues. Germline CDR1 and CDR2: SGHTA and FQGNSA. V dropped 0 bases and J dropped 7 bases, with 10 bases sitting between them. CDR3 amino acids: CASSLAEGRNSPLHF. The CDR3, as DNA: TGTGCCAGCAGCTTAGCGGAGGGGAGGAATTCACCCCTCCACTTT.

The V call is TRBV5-5, the J call TRBJ2-1; D may be TRBD1 or TRBD2 (6 bases each). V was pared by 0 bases and J by 3 bases, with 10 bases between. Germline loops: CDR1 SGHKS, CDR2 YYEKEE (reference sequence). CDR3 length equals 15 residues. Here the CDR3 reads CASSLGGAGYNEQFF. The DNA for the CDR3 is TGTGCCAGCAGCTTGGGGGGGGCTGGCTACAATGAGCAGTTCTTC. The full variable domain, in which reference TRBV5-5 and TRBJ2-1 provide the parts outside the CDR3, is DAGVTQSPTHLIKTRGQQVTLRCSPISGHKSVSWYQQVLGQGPQFIFQYYEKEERGRGNFPDRFSARQFPNYSSELNVNALLLGDSALYLCASSLGGAGYNEQFFGPGTRLTVL.

This clone has only a few counts. J is TRBJ1-6 and V is TRBV5-4, with TRBD1 matching 7 bases. This CDR3 has 13 amino acids. The germline V gene encodes CDR1 SGHNT and CDR2 YYREEE (reference sequence). After removal of 0 bases from V and 9 bases from J, the junction contained 0 bases not matched to a gene. The CDR3: CASSLGQGSPLHF. In nucleotides, the CDR3 is TGTGCCAGCAGCTTGGGACAGGGTTCACCCCTCCACTTT.

V gene TRBV6-6 combines with J gene TRBJ2-5, with D possibly being TRBD2 (6 bases). The CDR3 consists of 14 residues. Trimming removed 3 bases at V and 5 bases at J, with 13 bases between. Germline V CDR1 and CDR2: MNHNY, SVGAGI (reference sequence). The CDR3 region is CASSYSGVGETQYF. CDR3 bases: TGTGCCAGCAGTTATTCGGGGGTGGGGGAGACCCAGTACTTC.

The rearrangement uses TRBV5-1 and TRBJ2-7; TRBD1 agrees at 8 bases. CDR1 SGHRS and CDR2 YFSETQ come from the germline V gene. The CDR3 contains 14 residues. With V trimmed by 4 bases and J by 6 bases, 9 bases remained unmatched. CDR3 DNA sequence: TGCGCCAGCAGCCCGCGCTTAGGACAGGGCGAGCAGTACTTC. This gives the protein CASSPRLGQGEQYF. Full variable domain (remainder filled in from reference TRBV5-1 and TRBJ2-7): KAGVTQTPRYLIKTRGQQVTLSCSPISGHRSVSWYQQTPGQGLQFLFEYFSETQRNKGNFPGRFSGRQFSNSRSEMNVSTLELGDSALYLCASSPRLGQGEQYFGPGTRLTVT.

The rearrangement joins TRBV28 to TRBJ1-5; D remains ambiguous. From germline, CDR1 is MDHEN and CDR2 SYDVKM. This CDR3 has 15 residues. Trimming cost V 6 bases and J 5 bases, with 17 bases left between them. The CDR3 nucleotides read TGTGCCAGCAGCACTAGGTCGCGTCGTTATCAGCCCCAGCATTTT. The encoded protein is CASSTRSRRYQPQHF. Full variable domain (remainder filled in from reference TRBV28 and TRBJ1-5): DVKVTQSSRYLVKRTGEKVFLECVQDMDHENMFWYRQDPGLGLRLIYFSYDVKMKEKGDIPEGYSVSREKKERFSLILESASTNQTSMYLCASSTRSRRYQPQHFGDGTRLSIL.

There are a few counts of this clone. This sequence joins TRBV7-8 and TRBJ2-7; D not resolved. Germline V gene sequence: CDR1 SGHVS, CDR2 FQNEAQ. There are 13 residues in the CDR3. V lost 5 bases and J 1 base, leaving 9 bases between the germline ends. CDR3 sequence reads: CASSRPPSYEQYF. The CDR3 nucleotides read TGTGCCAGCAGCCGACCCCCGTCCTACGAGCAGTACTTC. The variable domain in full, with the rest retrieved from reference TRBV7-8 and TRBJ2-7, is GAGVSQSPRYKVAKRGQDVALRCDPISGHVSLFWYQQALGQGPEFLTYFQNEAQLDKSGLPSDRFFAERPEGSVSTLKIQRTQQEDSAVYLCASSRPPSYEQYFGPGTRLTVT.

The chain recombines TRBV5-1 with TRBJ1-4, with 10 bases that match TRBD1. Trimming cost V 3 bases and J 7 bases; bases outside gene matches: 3. The length of the CDR3 is 14 residues. The germline CDR1 and CDR2 sequences are SGHRS and YFSETQ. The CDR3 sequence: CASSWDRGGEKLFF. DNA of the CDR3: TGCGCCAGCAGCTGGGACAGGGGTGGTGAAAAACTGTTTTTT.

The genes are TRBV5-1 and TRBJ1-2, with D possibly TRBD1 on 6 matching bases. Between the trimmed V and J ends, which lost 0 bases and 8 bases, there was a span of 17 bases. Germline V gives CDR1 SGHRS, CDR2 YFSETQ. The CDR3 is 15 residues long. Here the CDR3 reads CASSLGTDLGRGYTF. DNA of the CDR3: TGCGCCAGCAGCTTGGGGACAGACCTAGGTAGAGGCTACACCTTC.

The table lists this clone with a count of one. The chain carries TRBV5-4 and TRBJ2-4; no definite D call. The V gene's germline CDR1 is SGHNT and CDR2 YYREEE (reference sequence). The CDR3 length is 14 residues. V shed 1 base and J shed 8 bases, with 13 bases lying between them. The chain's CDR3 is CASSLYAGEDIQYF. Written as DNA, the CDR3 is TGTGCCAGCAGCTTGTATGCAGGTGAGGACATTCAGTACTTC.

V and J are TRBV28 and TRBJ1-5, with 8 bases lining up with TRBD1. This CDR3 is 15 amino acids long. After removal of 5 bases from V and 7 bases from J, the junction contained 10 bases not matched to a gene. CDR1 is MDHEN, CDR2 SYDVKM, per germline. CDR3 sequence (DNA): TGTGCCAGCAGTGACCCAGGGGGCGCGGGGCAGCCCCAGCATTTT. Translation gives CASSDPGGAGQPQHF.

The chain's CDR3 is CASSPGSAHNEQFF. Here the CDR3 DNA reads TGTGCCAGTAGCCCAGGGTCTGCTCACAATGAGCAGTTCTTC. The chain has TRBV19 and TRBJ2-1, with D possibly TRBD1 on 5 matching bases. The V end was cut by 6 bases, the J end by 5 bases, with 14 bases between. Per germline, CDR1 LNHDA and CDR2 SQIVND (reference sequence). This CDR3 has 14 residues.

CDR3 nucleotide sequence: TGTGCCAGCAGCCAAACAGGGGGTCAGCCCCAGCATTTT. Its protein product is CASSQTGGQPQHF. The chain has TRBV11-2 and TRBJ1-5; 8 nucleotides line up with TRBD1. Germline V CDR1 and CDR2: SGHAT, FQNNGV. CDR3 length: 13 amino acids. V was pared by 5 bases and J by 6 bases, with 3 bases of the junction left unmatched. The full variable domain, its missing parts supplied by reference TRBV11-2 and TRBJ1-5, is EAGVAQSPRYKIIEKRQSVAFWCNPISGHATLYWYQQILGQGPKLLIQFQNNGVVDDSQLPKDRFSAERLKGVDSTLKIQPAKLEDSAVYLCASSQTGGQPQHFGDGTRLSIL.

The chain employs TRBV2 and TRBJ1-2; TRBD1 matches 9 bases. Germline CDR1 SNHLY, CDR2 FYNNEI. CDR3 length equals 14 residues. Trimming cost V 2 bases and J 7 bases; bases outside gene matches: 5. CDR3 nucleotide sequence: TGTGCCAGCAGTGAATCGGGACAGGGACGTGGCTACACCTTC. Translating it yields CASSESGQGRGYTF.

The chain is built from TRBV25-1 and TRBJ1-2; D gene ambiguous. V dropped 5 bases and J dropped 0 bases, with 7 bases sitting between them. Germline CDR1 MGHDK, CDR2 SYGVNS. The CDR3 totals 13 residues. CDR3 region: CASSSTANYGYTF. The DNA for the CDR3 is TGTGCCAGCAGTAGCACAGCTAACTATGGCTACACCTTC.

On this clone itself: The germline gene is not matched at one end of the junction; a read error may be the cause. The rearrangement uses TRBV7-2 and TRBJ2-7; 8 bases match TRBD1. Looked up from germline, CDR1 is SGHTA and CDR2 is FQGNSA. The CDR3 has 17 amino acids. This CDR3 reads CASSQGLWTGSAYEQYF. The CDR3 nucleotides are TGCGCCAGCAGCCAAGGCCTTTGGACAGGGAGCGCCTACGAGCAGTACTTC.

This clone was recorded at least ten times. The chain uses TRBV2 and TRBJ2-7, with TRBD1 as a possible D gene (5 bases). The CDR3 totals 14 residues. V was shortened by 1 base and J by 4 bases, with 11 bases between the two germline ends. CDR1 and CDR2 from the germline V gene are SNHLY and FYNNEI. CDR3 bases: TGTGCCAGCAGTGAAGGGTCCCAGGGATACGAGCAGTACTTC. Translation: CASSEGSQGYEQYF.

This chain uses TRBV7-6 with TRBJ2-1, with a weak D call TRBD2 (6 bases). The CDR3 extends over 15 amino acids. V lost 6 bases and J lost 0, with 12 bases in between. Germline lookup yields CDR1 SGHVS and CDR2 FNYEAQ. The CDR3 nucleotides are TGTGCCAGCAGGCCTCGGGGGAGCTCCTACAATGAGCAGTTCTTC. Translating it yields CASRPRGSSYNEQFF.

A single count supports this clone. The chain is built from TRBV7-2 and TRBJ1-3; D is unclear. Germline V gives CDR1 SGHTA, CDR2 FQGNSA. This CDR3 has 15 residues. V gave up 5 bases and J gave up 2 bases, with 13 bases separating them. Here the CDR3 reads CASSLGPQAGNTIYF. DNA of the CDR3: TGTGCCAGCAGCCTCGGACCTCAGGCTGGAAACACCATATATTTT.

CDR3 bases: TGTGCTAGTGTCCTGGGAGACACCATATATTTT. Protein product: CASVLGDTIYF. V gene TRBV12-5 combines with J gene TRBJ1-3; D is unresolved. This CDR3 contains 11 residues. The V end lost 7 bases, the J end lost 8 bases, and 9 bases lay between the germline ends. Germline V gives CDR1 LGHNT, CDR2 FRNRAP.

This rearrangement joins TRBV6-1 to TRBJ2-1; possibly TRBD1 or TRBD2 for D (7 bases each). This CDR3 has 18 amino acids. Per the germline V gene, CDR1 is MNHNS and CDR2 is SASEGT. Trimming pared 2 bases from V and 3 bases from J, leaving 20 bases between. The CDR3 bases are TGTGCCAGCAGTGAACGGGGTAAAGGGGGCGGGGGCTACAATGAGCAGTTCTTC. Its translation is CASSERGKGGGGYNEQFF.

This rearrangement joins TRBV9 to TRBJ2-7; possibly TRBD1 for D (5 bases). The ends were cut back, 3 bases at V and 1 base at J, with 11 bases in the middle. The CDR3 has 14 amino acids. Germline CDR1 and CDR2: SGDLS and YYNGEE. CDR3 nucleotides: TGTGCCAGCAGCGGTCCAGGGATATCCTACGAGCAGTACTTC. This sequence encodes CASSGPGISYEQYF.

The CDR3 reads CAWDTGTQGRTEAFF. The CDR3 DNA reads TGTGCCTGGGATACCGGGACACAAGGTAGGACTGAAGCTTTCTTT. The V and J genes are TRBV30 and TRBJ1-1, with TRBD1 as a possible D gene (6 bases). Germline CDR1 and CDR2: GTSNPN and SVGIG (reference sequence). Trimming stripped 5 bases from V and 5 bases from J, with 21 bases between. CDR3 length equals 15 residues.

The J gene is TRBJ2-2, the V gene TRBV11-2; D is possibly TRBD1 (6 bases). The CDR3 sequence is 14 residues long. CDR1 and CDR2 from the germline V gene are SGHAT and FQNNGV. Trimming removed 5 bases from V and 1 base from J, with 8 bases in between. CDR3 amino acids: CASSPGQNTGELFF. CDR3 bases: TGTGCCAGCAGCCCGGGACAGAACACCGGGGAGCTGTTTTTT.

The chain uses TRBV5-6 and TRBJ2-7, with D uncertain. Germline-derived CDR1 and CDR2 are SGHDT and YYEEEE. The V gene lost 2 bases and the J gene lost 0 bases, with 9 bases spanning the gap. The CDR3 has 14 residues. CDR3 in amino acids: CASSLFQTSYEQYF. CDR3 nucleotide sequence: TGTGCCAGCAGCTTATTCCAAACCTCCTACGAGCAGTACTTC. Full variable domain (missing parts from reference TRBV5-6 and TRBJ2-7): DAGVTQSPTHLIKTRGQQVTLRCSPKSGHDTVSWYQQALGQGPQFIFQYYEEEERQRGNFPDRFSGHQFPNYSSELNVNALLLGDSALYLCASSLFQTSYEQYFGPGTRLTVT.

The chain links TRBV5-4 to TRBJ1-2; D call uncertain. Trimming stripped 0 bases from V and 3 bases from J, with 6 bases between. Germline lookup yields CDR1 SGHNT and CDR2 YYREEE (reference sequence). The CDR3 has 13 residues. The CDR3 reads CASSLGVDYGYTF. Written as DNA, the CDR3 is TGTGCCAGCAGCTTGGGAGTGGACTATGGCTACACCTTC.

This chain links TRBV6-5 with TRBJ1-1; possibly TRBD1 for D (6 bases). Trimming removed 5 bases at V and 6 bases at J, with 16 bases between. Germline values: CDR1 MNHEY, CDR2 SVGAGI. The CDR3 contains 14 residues. The CDR3 region is CASSPPRTVAEAFF. The CDR3 DNA follows: TGTGCCAGCAGTCCACCCAGGACAGTGGCTGAAGCTTTCTTT.

This clone was seen only once. The rearrangement joins TRBV19 to TRBJ1-5, with D possibly matching TRBD1 (5 bases). Germline V gives CDR1 LNHDA, CDR2 SQIVND (reference sequence). The V end was cut by 3 bases, the J end by 1 base, with 10 bases between. This CDR3 spans 15 amino acids. The CDR3 region is CASSIFEGSNQPQHF. CDR3 in DNA: TGTGCCAGTAGTATCTTCGAGGGGAGCAATCAGCCCCAGCATTTT.

CDR3 DNA: TGCGCCAGCAGCTTGTACCAAAACTATGGCTACACCTTC. Protein: CASSLYQNYGYTF. V and J are TRBV5-1 and TRBJ1-2, with D uncertain. Germline CDR1 reads SGHRS; CDR2 reads YFSETQ. The CDR3 is made up of 13 amino acids. V was trimmed by 1 base and J by 2 bases, leaving 6 bases between them. The variable domain in full, completed from reference TRBV5-1 and TRBJ1-2, reads KAGVTQTPRYLIKTRGQQVTLSCSPISGHRSVSWYQQTPGQGLQFLFEYFSETQRNKGNFPGRFSGRQFSNSRSEMNVSTLELGDSALYLCASSLYQNYGYTFGSGTRLTVV.

V and J are TRBV4-2 and TRBJ1-2; D might be TRBD1 (6 bases). Trimming pared 4 bases from V and 2 bases from J, leaving 14 bases between. Germline V gene data show CDR1 as LGHNA and CDR2 as YNFKEQ. The CDR3 is 15 residues long. DNA for the CDR3: TGTGCCAGCAGCCCCGACCCCAGGGGCAACTATGGCTACACCTTC. As protein: CASSPDPRGNYGYTF.

Turning to this clone: This sample includes further DNA sequences coding for the same CDR3. The chain carries TRBV5-1 and TRBJ2-3; the match to TRBD2 covers 12 bases. V was pared by 1 base and J by 3 bases, with 9 bases of the junction left unmatched. There are 18 residues in the CDR3. Germline lookup yields CDR1 SGHRS and CDR2 YFSETQ. Here the CDR3 reads CASSLQPSGGAATDTQYF. DNA of the CDR3: TGCGCCAGCAGCTTGCAGCCTAGCGGGGGGGCAGCGACAGATACGCAGTATTTT.

The rearrangement uses TRBV6-6 and TRBJ1-6; the D is unclear. The CDR3 runs 13 residues. Trimming removed 6 bases from V and 17 bases from J, with 20 bases in between. Germline CDR1 reads MNHNY; CDR2 reads SVGAGI (reference sequence). In nucleotides, the CDR3 is TGTGCCAGCAGGGACGGGCTCGGCGGACGCTTCCACTTT. It is translated as CASRDGLGGRFHF.